A selection of T cell receptor beta chains follows, all from one sample in a study of multiple sclerosis patients with progressive multifocal leukoencephalopathy. Measured with immunoSEQ multiplex PCR; TCRdb has only the in-frame clones, and not every one. The sample has about 30,000 clones, more than 70% seen once. This specimen was PBMCs, taken from a patient treated with natalizumab. The source is a woman in her thirties with progressive multifocal leukoencephalopathy. Both conserved end residues are trimmed from each CDR3. Fields, in order: V gene, CDR3 protein.

TRBV18	ASSPTSLSSYNEQF
TRBV7-9	ASSLRGLRGSPLH
TRBV11-1	ASSFEGTGTGELF
TRBV7-7	ASSLGQGQHEQY
TRBV2	ASSPTAGSGNTIY
TRBV7-2	ASSPGTGMNEQY
TRBV19	ASSIATGGAQETQY
TRBV23-1	ASSQCTRNYEQY
TRBV5-1	ASSTLQEDTQY
TRBV5-1	ASSLGQSYGYT
TRBV7-2	ASSFQRGQETQY
TRBV11-2	ASSFTGSSPYEQY
TRBV4-1	ASSQDIRVTEAF
TRBV6-5	ASSYSGVALWAQY
TRBV28	ASSIQGAATEAF
TRBV28	ASSLGGSAKNIQY
TRBV7-8	ASTPRGGNEQY
TRBV7-6	ASSLAVGQGADEQY
TRBV4-2	ASSQDLPSGENNEQF
TRBV19	ASGGWYEQY
TRBV7-8	ASSLEVGLAKNIQY
TRBV6-6	ASSYSADQPQH
TRBV5-5	ASSRDRVVFATQLYGYT
TRBV7-9	ASREGRDEQF
TRBV7-8	ASSLAGAADTQY
TRBV7-2	VSSYGTGDEKLF
TRBV10-1	ASSEYMNTEAF
TRBV15	ATSRQGSSGNTIY
TRBV7-9	ASSPRPGSARGETQY
TRBV7-9	ASSLAADTQY
TRBV4-1	ASSPQEVRNTIY
TRBV29-1	SVRDRGHTDTQY
TRBV14	ASSQDAQDYSNQPQH
TRBV27	ASSHLLAGSTDTQY
TRBV15	ATSSRDIFSTDTQY
TRBV7-2	ASRSDQETQY
TRBV6-5	ASSYSIAGYGYT
TRBV7-8	ASSLDGGASDTQY
TRBV29-1	SVEIRDRGVSGANVLT
TRBV30	AWSVHQADTQY
TRBV19	ASSRNRGGELF
TRBV2	ASSDRGRPPSYEQY
TRBV5-1	ASSAQGVQSGGYT
TRBV7-6	ASSPRGNQPQH
TRBV14	ASSRYQGASYNEQF
TRBV7-8	ASSPRTAHLY
TRBV6-4	AGHTGGACTDTQY
TRBV27	ASSTLRGQETQY